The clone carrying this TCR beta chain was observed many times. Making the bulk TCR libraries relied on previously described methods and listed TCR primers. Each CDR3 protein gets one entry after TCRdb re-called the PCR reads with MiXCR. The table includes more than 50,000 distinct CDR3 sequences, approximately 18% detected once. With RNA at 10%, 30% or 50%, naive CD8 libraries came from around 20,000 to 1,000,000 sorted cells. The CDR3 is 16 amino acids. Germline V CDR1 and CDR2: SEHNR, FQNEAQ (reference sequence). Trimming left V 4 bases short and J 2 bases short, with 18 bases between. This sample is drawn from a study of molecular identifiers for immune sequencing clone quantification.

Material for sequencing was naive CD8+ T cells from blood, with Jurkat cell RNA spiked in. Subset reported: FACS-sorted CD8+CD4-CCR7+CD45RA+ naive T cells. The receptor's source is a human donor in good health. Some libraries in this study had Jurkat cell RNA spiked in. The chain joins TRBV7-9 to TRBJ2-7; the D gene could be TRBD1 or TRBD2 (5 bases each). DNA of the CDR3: TGTGCCAGCAGCTATTCCGGGACCCGGAATACCTACGAGCAGTACTTC. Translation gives CASSYSGTRNTYEQYF.